Each of the 8 T cell receptor beta chains below was sequenced from the same sample in a study of CD8+CD57+ T cells in acquired aplastic anemia. Only patients with CD8+CD57+ cell expansion on flow cytometry were chosen for sequencing. Genomic DNA constituted the template upon which TCR beta VDJ and CDR3 profiling was performed. TCRdb re-derived calls from the reads in MiXCR, one entry per CDR3 protein. The sample consists of 250,000 to 300,000 distinct CDR3 sequences, about 50% of them appearing once. Sequenced input: sorted CD4+, CD8+, or CD8+CD57+ T cells (not recorded which) from PBMCs. These receptors all stem from a human donor with aplastic anemia.

This chain connects TRBV10-1 to TRBJ2-7, with 10 bases fitting TRBD2. V shed 3 bases and J 2 bases; nucleotides not matched to a gene: 7. Germline CDR1 and CDR2: WNHNN and SYGVQD (reference sequence). This CDR3 is built from 16 residues. CDR3 bases: TGCGCCAGCAGTGAAGGGCGTAGCGGGGGGCCCTACGAGCAGTACTTC. Amino acids: CASSEGRSGGPYEQYF.

The chain joins TRBV2 to TRBJ2-7; 7 nucleotides align to TRBD2. Trimming removed 8 bases from V and 7 bases from J; junction bases left unmatched: 5. The CDR3 has 11 amino acids. In germline, CDR1 is SNHLY, CDR2 FYNNEI. For the CDR3, the DNA is TGTGCCAGCTCGGGGGGATGGGAGCAGTACTTC. Residues: CASSGGWEQYF.

This clonotype was seen many times. CDR3 nucleotide sequence: TGTGCCAGTAGCCCAGGGGGGGATCAGCCCCAGCATTTT. Protein sequence: CASSPGGDQPQHF. V usage is TRBV19 and J usage is TRBJ1-5; 7 bases line up with TRBD1. V was clipped by 6 bases and J by 5 bases; unmatched bases: 4. CDR3 length: 13 residues. The germline V gene has CDR1 LNHDA and CDR2 SQIVND (reference sequence).

The CDR3 here is CASSWTGGNEQYF. The CDR3 nucleotides read TGTGCCAGCAGCTGGACAGGGGGCAACGAGCAGTACTTC. This chain uses TRBV5-5 with TRBJ2-7; 11 bases map to TRBD1. The CDR3 loop spans 13 amino acids. Trimming removed 3 bases from V and 5 bases from J; junction bases left unmatched: 1. Germline CDR1 and CDR2: SGHKS and YYEKEE (reference sequence).

At least ten counts were recorded for this clonotype. The gene calls are TRBV6-1 and TRBJ2-1, with TRBD2 as a possible D gene (6 bases). The CDR3 length is 13 residues. Germline V gene data show CDR1 as MNHNS and CDR2 as SASEGT. V was cut by 10 bases and J by 7 bases, with 17 bases left in between. The CDR3 DNA is TGTGCCAACAAAATTAGGAGGGGAAATGAGCAGTTCTTC. Translated: CANKIRRGNEQFF.

The V call is TRBV7-9, the J call TRBJ2-7, with 9 nucleotides matching TRBD1. With 5 bases clipped from V and 2 bases from J, the junction kept 4 bases outside the gene matches. The CDR3 covers 14 residues. In germline, CDR1 is SEHNR, CDR2 FQNEAQ (reference sequence). This chain's CDR3 is CASSVGTGTYEQYF. CDR3 sequence (DNA): TGTGCCAGCAGCGTGGGGACAGGGACCTACGAGCAGTACTTC.

Many counts were recorded for this clonotype. This chain joins TRBV19 and TRBJ1-2, with D perhaps TRBD1 (6 bases). The V and J ends lost 6 bases and 1 base respectively, with 6 bases between them. There are 12 residues in the CDR3. Germline CDR1 reads LNHDA; CDR2 reads SQIVND (reference sequence). The CDR3 sequence is CASRQGNYGYTF. For the CDR3, the DNA is TGTGCCAGTAGACAGGGTAACTATGGCTACACCTTC.

The gene calls are TRBV2 and TRBJ2-7; unclear D gene. The germline CDR1 and CDR2 sequences are SNHLY and FYNNEI. The CDR3 covers 13 residues. V gave up 10 bases and J gave up 2 bases, with 15 bases separating them. CDR3: CATQPELAYEQYF. CDR3 nucleotide sequence: TGTGCCACCCAGCCGGAGTTAGCCTACGAGCAGTACTTC.